This paragraph reports one T cell receptor (beta chain). The antigen is unknown. V gave up 3 bases and J gave up 8 bases, with 7 bases separating them. The CDR3 is 10 amino acids. Germline loops: CDR1 SQVTM, CDR2 ANQGSEA. Each CDR3 protein gets one entry after TCRdb re-called the 5' RACE reads with MiXCR. The data contain fewer than 500,000 distinct CDR3 sequences, around 20% of them seen just once; the ten biggest clones take up 15% to 20%. This entry is derived from a study of T cells after yellow fever vaccination. Study outcomes and limitations: Repertoires sorted by FACS could include abundant clonotypes that are contaminants from the bulk population. Post-booster repertoires again held most primary-vaccination clones (about 96% CD4, roughly 89% CD8).

The sample here was PBMCs, taken before the yellow fever booster vaccination. V is TRBV29-1 and J is TRBJ1-1; D unresolved. The sequence derives from a man aged 18 to 29 who received the YFV17D yellow fever vaccine. CDR3 in DNA: TGCAGCGTTGAGATCCAGGAAGCTTTCTTT. Its translation is CSVEIQEAFF.